This T cell receptor beta chain was identified during a study of blood T cell repertoires in COVID-19. In the study overall: Acute and convalescent COVID-19 samples came from the United States, Italy and Spain. T cells, B-cell-depleted T cells, or PBMCs supplied cDNA or gDNA.

Methods used by the authors: From reference gene primer amplification, estimates of nucleated cell counts were derived. The table came from immunoSEQ multiplex PCR; TCRdb's copy has only in-frame clones and leaves some out. Clone size and V and J calls were adopted from that table, with D and trimming inferred from the DNA. This sample yields about 180,000 clones, of which 82% are seen a single time; approximately 8.7% belongs to the top ten. The V and J ends lost 6 bases and 6 bases respectively, with 15 bases between them. Germline CDR1 reads MNHEY; CDR2 reads SVGAGI. The CDR3 has 15 amino acids. The clonotype comes from an older woman with acute or convalescent COVID-19. Specimen: peripheral blood. The chain combines TRBV6-5 with TRBJ1-6; possible D gene TRBD1, 5 bases. The CDR3 DNA follows: TGTGCCAGCAGCCCCTGGGGCGGCCTTAATTCACCCCTCCACTTT. This encodes CASSPWGGLNSPLHF.